This T cell receptor (beta chain) derives from a study of T cell changes during pregnancy in multiple sclerosis. Germline CDR1 is SGHRS and CDR2 is YFSETQ. The V gene lost 0 bases and the J gene lost 2 bases, with 11 bases spanning the gap. The CDR3 runs to 15 residues. Using immunoSEQ multiplex PCR, the repertoire was profiled, and TCRdb retains in-frame clones only, with some absent. The table has around 50,000 clones, approximately 90% seen once. This specimen consisted of peripheral blood, obtained in the first trimester of pregnancy. This TCR came from a female donor with multiple sclerosis, enrolled in a pregnancy study. This chain links TRBV5-1 with TRBJ1-1; tentatively, D is TRBD1 (5 bases). In nucleotides, the CDR3 is TGCGCCAGCAGCTTGGCGGGCGGGGGAAACACTGAAGCTTTCTTT. It is translated as CASSLAGGGNTEAFF.